This T cell receptor beta chain originates from a study of cytomegalovirus exposure and HLA in healthy donors. Whole-study context: When fewer than 400 donors were genotyped, roughly four fifths of them were found to fall in the Caucasian-associated ancestry cluster.

In its sample, this clone was seen a few times. Other DNA sequences in this sample translate to the same CDR3. 60 Vbeta and 13 Jbeta primers were used in PCR. Sequencing was performed with immunoSEQ multiplex PCR; in TCRdb, only in-frame clones are kept and a portion is missing. The repertoire holds about 140,000 clones, with roughly four fifths as singletons. In germline, CDR1 is DFQATT, CDR2 SNEGSKA (reference sequence). The CDR3 runs 11 residues. The V end was cut by 6 bases, the J end by 4 bases, with 9 bases between. The sequenced material came from PBMCs. The sequence was obtained from a human donor in good health. V gene TRBV20-1 combines with J gene TRBJ1-2; weak D call: TRBD1 (5 bases). CDR3 sequence: CSARGSYGYTF. CDR3 bases: TGCAGTGCGCGGGGGAGCTATGGCTACACCTTC.